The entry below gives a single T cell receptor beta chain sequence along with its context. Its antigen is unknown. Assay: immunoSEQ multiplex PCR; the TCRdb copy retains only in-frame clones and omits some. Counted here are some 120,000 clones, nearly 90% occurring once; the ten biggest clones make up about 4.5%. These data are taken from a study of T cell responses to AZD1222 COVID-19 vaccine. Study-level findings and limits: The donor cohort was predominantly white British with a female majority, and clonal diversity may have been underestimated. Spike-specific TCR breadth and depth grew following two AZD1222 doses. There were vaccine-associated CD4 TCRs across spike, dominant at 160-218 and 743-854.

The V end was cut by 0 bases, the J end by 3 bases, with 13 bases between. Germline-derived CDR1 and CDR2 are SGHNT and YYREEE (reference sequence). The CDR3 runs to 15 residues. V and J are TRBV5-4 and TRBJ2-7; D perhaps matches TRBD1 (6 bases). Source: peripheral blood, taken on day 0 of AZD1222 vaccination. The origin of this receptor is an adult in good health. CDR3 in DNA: TGTGCCAGCAGCTTGGGCGCCGGGACAAACTACGAGCAGTACTTC. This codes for CASSLGAGTNYEQYF.